This passage covers 8 T cell receptor beta chains from one sample sequenced in a study of Graves' ophthalmopathy and Graves' hyperthyroidism. Amplifying from RNA transcripts, the study obtained TCR beta CDR3 regions. HTBI-primed first-round RT-PCR preceded second-round multiplex PCR. MiXCR, run by TCRdb on the multiplex PCR reads, gives a single entry per CDR3 protein. The sample holds fewer than 350,000 distinct CDR3 sequences, under 20% seen once. Sequenced sample: peripheral blood. Receptor source: an adult man with Graves' ophthalmopathy.

This clonotype was counted many times. The CDR3 DNA reads TGTGCCTGGAGTTTGCCCTCTTCGAACACTGAAGCTTTCTTT. Translating gives CAWSLPSSNTEAFF. The rearrangement uses TRBV30 and TRBJ1-1; D gene unclear. The V and J ends lost 2 bases and 1 base respectively, with 11 bases between them. The CDR3 loop spans 14 amino acids. CDR1 GTSNPN and CDR2 SVGIG come from the germline V gene (reference sequence).

V usage is TRBV6-4 and J usage is TRBJ2-7; TRBD2 aligns across 11 bases. Germline V gene lookup returns CDR1 MRHNA and CDR2 SNTAGT. With 6 bases clipped from V and 2 bases from J, the junction kept 12 bases outside the gene matches. CDR3 size: 17 residues. This chain's CDR3 is CASRLAGTSGGTYEQYF. The DNA of the CDR3 is TGTGCCAGCAGACTCGCCGGGACTAGCGGAGGGACCTACGAGCAGTACTTC.

This clonotype was found many times. This chain connects TRBV18 to TRBJ2-5, with D possibly being TRBD2 (5 bases). Trimming removed 4 bases from V and 3 bases from J, with 9 bases in between. The germline V gene encodes CDR1 KGHSH and CDR2 LQKENI. This CDR3 has 13 residues. DNA for the CDR3: TGTGCCAGCTCACGCCAGGAGGAAGAGACCCAGTACTTC. This gives the protein CASSRQEEETQYF.

This clonotype has a count of ten or more. The chain recombines TRBV7-9 with TRBJ2-7, with D possibly TRBD1 on 5 matching bases. The CDR3 has 14 residues. The V and J ends lost 1 base and 5 bases respectively, with 12 bases between them. Per germline, CDR1 SEHNR and CDR2 FQNEAQ (reference sequence). As DNA, the CDR3 is TGTGCCAGCAGCTTAGTCACAGGTCTCGACGAGCAGTACTTC. Translated, it gives CASSLVTGLDEQYF.

The V gene is TRBV6-2 or TRBV6-3, the J gene TRBJ1-1, with 7 bases identical to TRBD1. Trimming removed 8 bases from V and 7 bases from J; junction bases left unmatched: 7. The CDR3 is made up of 12 amino acids. The germline V gene encodes CDR1 MNHEY and CDR2 SVGEGT. The CDR3 sequence: CASRGQNVEAFF. For the CDR3, the DNA is TGTGCCAGCCGGGGACAGAACGTTGAAGCTTTCTTT.

Ten or more counts support this clonotype. The chain employs TRBV5-1 and TRBJ2-5; perhaps TRBD1 as D (6 bases). Germline loops: CDR1 SGHRS, CDR2 YFSETQ. V was trimmed by 5 bases and J by 1 base, leaving 12 bases between them. The CDR3 covers 14 residues. The CDR3 region has the DNA TGCGCCAGCAGTACAGGGAGAATCCAAGAGACCCAGTACTTC. Its translation is CASSTGRIQETQYF. Based on the CDR3 plus reference TRBV5-1 and TRBJ2-5, the full variable domain is KAGVTQTPRYLIKTRGQQVTLSCSPISGHRSVSWYQQTPGQGLQFLFEYFSETQRNKGNFPGRFSGRQFSNSRSEMNVSTLELGDSALYLCASSTGRIQETQYFGPGTRLLVL.

This chain connects TRBV29-1 to TRBJ2-5, with D perhaps TRBD1 (5 bases). The CDR3 length is 12 residues. Trimming removed 7 bases at V and 5 bases at J, with 14 bases between. In germline, CDR1 is SQVTM, CDR2 ANQGSEA. CDR3 sequence (DNA): TGCAGCGCTATAGGGGCCACGGAGACCCAGTACTTC. It specifies CSAIGATETQYF. The full variable domain, in which reference TRBV29-1 and TRBJ2-5 provide the parts outside the CDR3, is SAVISQKPSRDICQRGTSLTIQCQVDSQVTMMFWYRQQPGQSLTLIATANQGSEATYESGFVIDKFPISRPNLTFSTLTVSNMSPEDSSIYLCSAIGATETQYFGPGTRLLVL.

Ten or more counts support this clonotype. The chain joins TRBV7-2 to TRBJ2-7, with TRBD1 as a possible D gene (6 bases). V lost 5 bases to trimming and J lost 6 bases, with 17 bases between them. The germline gives CDR1 SGHTA, CDR2 FQGNSA. This CDR3 is built from 14 residues. The CDR3 nucleotides read TGTGCCAGCAGCCTCACCCGCACAGGGACCGAGCAGTACTTC. Translated: CASSLTRTGTEQYF.